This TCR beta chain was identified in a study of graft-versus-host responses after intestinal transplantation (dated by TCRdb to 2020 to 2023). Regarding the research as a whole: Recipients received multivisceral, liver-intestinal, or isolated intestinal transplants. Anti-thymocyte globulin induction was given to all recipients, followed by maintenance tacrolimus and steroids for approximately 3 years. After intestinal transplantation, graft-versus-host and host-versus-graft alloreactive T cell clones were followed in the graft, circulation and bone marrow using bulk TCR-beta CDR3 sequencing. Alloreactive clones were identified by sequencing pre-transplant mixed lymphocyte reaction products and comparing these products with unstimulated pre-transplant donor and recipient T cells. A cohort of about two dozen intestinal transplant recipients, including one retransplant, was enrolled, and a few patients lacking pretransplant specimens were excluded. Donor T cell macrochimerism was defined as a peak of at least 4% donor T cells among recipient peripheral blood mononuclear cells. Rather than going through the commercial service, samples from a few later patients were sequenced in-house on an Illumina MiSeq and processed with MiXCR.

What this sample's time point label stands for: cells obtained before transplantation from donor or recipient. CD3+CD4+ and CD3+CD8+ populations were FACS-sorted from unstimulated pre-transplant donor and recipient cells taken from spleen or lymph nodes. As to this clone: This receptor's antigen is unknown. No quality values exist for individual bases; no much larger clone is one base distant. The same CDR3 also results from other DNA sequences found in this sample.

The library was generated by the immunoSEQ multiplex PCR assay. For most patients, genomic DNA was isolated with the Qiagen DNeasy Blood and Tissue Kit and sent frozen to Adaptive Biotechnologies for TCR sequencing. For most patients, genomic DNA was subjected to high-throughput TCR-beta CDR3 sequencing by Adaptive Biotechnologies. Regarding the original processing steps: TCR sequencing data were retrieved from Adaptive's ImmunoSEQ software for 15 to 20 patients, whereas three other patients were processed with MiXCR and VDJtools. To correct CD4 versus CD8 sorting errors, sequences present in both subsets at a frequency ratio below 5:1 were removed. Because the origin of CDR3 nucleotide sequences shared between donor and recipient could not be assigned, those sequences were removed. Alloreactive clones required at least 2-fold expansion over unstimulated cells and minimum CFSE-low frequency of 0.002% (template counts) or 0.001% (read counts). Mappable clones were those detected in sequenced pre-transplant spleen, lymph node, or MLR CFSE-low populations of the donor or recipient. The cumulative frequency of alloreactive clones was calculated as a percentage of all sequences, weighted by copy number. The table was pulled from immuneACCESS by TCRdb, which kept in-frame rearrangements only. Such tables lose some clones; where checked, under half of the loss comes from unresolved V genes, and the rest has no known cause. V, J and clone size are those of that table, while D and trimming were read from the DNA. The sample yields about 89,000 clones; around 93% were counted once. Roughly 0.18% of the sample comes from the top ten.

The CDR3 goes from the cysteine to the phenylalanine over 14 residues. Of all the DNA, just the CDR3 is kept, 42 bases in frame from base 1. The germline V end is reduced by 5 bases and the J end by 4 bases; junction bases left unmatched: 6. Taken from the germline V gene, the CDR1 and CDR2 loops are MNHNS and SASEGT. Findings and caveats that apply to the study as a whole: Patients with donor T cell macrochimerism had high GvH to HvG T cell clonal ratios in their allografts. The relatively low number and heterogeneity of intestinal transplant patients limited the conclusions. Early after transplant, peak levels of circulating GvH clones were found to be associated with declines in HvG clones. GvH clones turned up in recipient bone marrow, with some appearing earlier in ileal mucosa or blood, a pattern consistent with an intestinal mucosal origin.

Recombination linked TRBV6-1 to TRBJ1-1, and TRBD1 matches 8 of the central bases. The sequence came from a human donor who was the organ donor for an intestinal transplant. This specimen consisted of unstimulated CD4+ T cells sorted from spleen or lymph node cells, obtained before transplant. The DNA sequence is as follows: TGTGCCAGCAGTAAGGACAGGGCTCCCACTGAAGCTTTCTTT. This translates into CASSKDRAPTEAFF.